This T cell receptor beta chain comes out of a study of lymphopenia after photon versus proton radiotherapy. The count of this clone is one. What it recognizes is unknown. General study points: Under photons, naive T cells and diversity fell while effector/memory populations rose.

J was trimmed by 2 bases and V by 3 bases; bases with no gene match: 7. CDR1 is SGHTS and CDR2 is YDEGEE in the germline V gene. The CDR3 length is 15 residues. This table comes from immunoSEQ multiplex PCR, and its TCRdb copy is limited to in-frame clones, with some not included. The sample consists of about 30,000 clones, about 86% of them appearing once. V and J are TRBV5-8 and TRBJ2-5; 7 bases line up with TRBD2. The receptor's source is a woman in her sixties with cholangiocarcinoma. Some clones in this sample may be carry-over from other donors' samples. The material sequenced was peripheral blood, taken from a patient treated with proton-based radiotherapy. Here the CDR3 DNA reads TGTGCCAGCAGCTCAGGACGGGGGGTACAAGAGACCCAGTACTTC. It codes for CASSSGRGVQETQYF.